The 8 T cell receptor beta chains in this list originate from one sample, sequenced in a study of T cell clonality in common variable immunodeficiency. Some clones are missing from TCRdb's copy, which holds only in-frame ones; the method was immunoSEQ multiplex PCR. This sample shows tens of thousands of clones and no singletons; around a tenth rests with the ten largest. The sequenced sample consisted of peripheral blood mononuclear cells. The receptors were gathered from a person between 18 and 75 years old in good health.

This clone was picked up many times. The read ends 3 residues before the CDR3 terminus; that terminus is restored from the germline J gene. The chain couples TRBV19 to TRBJ2-1; TRBD2 matches at 9 bases. The CDR3 has 14 amino acids. Germline CDR1 is LNHDA and CDR2 is SQIVND (reference sequence). V lost 6 bases, J lost 4 bases, and 4 bases stayed unmatched. The CDR3 loop is CASRREGPYNEQFF. The CDR3 DNA, read in part, is TGTGCCAGTAGGCGGGAGGGCCCATACAATGAG.

This clone showed up many times. Sequencing ends 3 residues short of the CDR3 end; the germline J gene provides the rest. The rearrangement links TRBV5-1 to TRBJ1-1, with D possibly matching TRBD1 (6 bases). The CDR3 is 15 amino acids. Trimming shortened V by 0 bases and J by 4 bases, and 13 bases separated the two germline ends. Per germline, CDR1 SGHRS and CDR2 YFSETQ. CDR3 amino acids: CASSLEGGQSTEAFF. The CDR3 DNA, read in part, is TGCGCCAGCAGCTTGGAGGGGGGGCAGAGCACTGAA.

A few counts support this clone. The observed sequence ends 3 residues before the CDR3 terminus, with the missing tail filled in from the germline J gene. The chain carries TRBV6-2 or TRBV6-3 and TRBJ1-2, with no clear D. CDR1 is MNHEY and CDR2 is SVGEGT in the germline V gene. The CDR3 totals 14 residues. The covered CDR3 bases are TGTGCCAGCAAACGACTAGCGGGTTACAATGAC. Its translation: CASKRLAGYND. The whole CDR3 protein is CASKRLAGYNDYTF.

This clone was counted at least ten times. The sequenced fragment ends 3 residues before the CDR3 boundary, so the rest is inferred from the germline J gene. The chain joins TRBV28 to TRBJ2-1; TRBD1 matches at 7 bases. CDR3 length equals 15 residues. CDR1 is MDHEN and CDR2 is SYDVKM in the germline V gene. The V segment lost 4 bases and the J segment 6 bases; nucleotides outside the gene matches: 9. The sequenced part of the CDR3 DNA is TGTGCCAGCAGTTCCAGGGGGAAAGTGAGCAATGAG. Its translation is CASSSRGKVSNE. The full CDR3 reads CASSSRGKVSNEQFF.

This clone came up a few times. The read terminates 3 residues before the CDR3 end, so the remaining end is supplied by the germline J gene. The chain joins TRBV11-1 to TRBJ2-1; D is undetermined. With 3 bases removed from V and 4 bases from J, the gap between germline ends came to 7 bases. The length of the CDR3 is 13 residues. Germline values: CDR1 SGHAT, CDR2 FQDESV (reference sequence). The chain's CDR3 is CASSFSKYNEQFF. The sequenced CDR3 bases are TGTGCCAGCAGCTTCAGTAAATACAATGAG. The complete variable domain, with remaining parts taken from reference TRBV11-1 and TRBJ2-1, reads EAEVAQSPRYKITEKSQAVAFWCDPISGHATLYWYRQILGQGPELLVQFQDESVVDDSQLPKDRFSAERLKGVDSTLKIQPAELGDSAMYLCASSFSKYNEQFFGPGTRLTVL.

This clone has ten or more counts. The read halts 3 residues ahead of the CDR3 end, with the missing end drawn from the germline J gene. The chain couples TRBV5-6 to TRBJ2-3; 8 nucleotides line up with TRBD2. Per germline, CDR1 SGHDT and CDR2 YYEEEE. Losses at the gene ends were 4 bases for V and 4 bases for J; bases not matched to a gene: 5. The CDR3 contains 14 residues. The covered CDR3 bases are TGTGCCAGCAGCAATAGCGGGAACGCAGATACG. It codes for CASSNSGNADT. The entire CDR3 sequence reads CASSNSGNADTQYF.

About this clone: The CDR3 extends 3 residues past the end of the read, so its final part is completed from the germline J gene. V gene TRBV7-9 combines with J gene TRBJ1-2; D is possibly TRBD1 (5 bases). Germline lookup yields CDR1 SEHNR and CDR2 FQNEAQ (reference sequence). The CDR3 contains 11 residues. The CDR3 loop reads CASSSQGFYTF. The CDR3 bases that were read are TGTGCCAGCAGCTCGCAGGGTTTC.

This clone has a handful of counts. The junction does not match germline at one end; this may be a read error. From the germline J gene comes the end of the CDR3, since the read stops 3 residues before it. The sample has other DNA sequences that encode this CDR3 too. The chain carries TRBV18 and TRBJ1-3; TRBD1 aligns across 7 bases. Germline assignment: CDR1 KGHSH and CDR2 LQKENI. The CDR3 consists of 14 residues. Here the CDR3 reads CASSTGQAGNTIYF. CDR3 DNA, as far as it was read: TGTGCCAGCTCAACCGGACAGGCTGGAAACACA. Full variable domain (outside the CDR3, taken from reference TRBV18 and TRBJ1-3): NAGVMQNPRHLVRRRGQEARLRCSPMKGHSHVYWYRQLPEEGLKFMVYLQKENIIDESGMPKERFSAEFPKEGPSILRIQQVVRGDSAAYFCASSTGQAGNTIYFGEGSWLTVV.